This TCR beta chain was sequenced in a study of blood T cell repertoires in COVID-19. The overall study: Sample material is recorded as cDNA or gDNA derived from T cells, B-cell-depleted T cells, or PBMCs.

The CDR3 contains 15 residues. Deletions cut 0 bases from V and 4 bases from J, with 15 bases between. The V gene's germline CDR1 is GTSNPN and CDR2 SVGIG (reference sequence). Everyone who took part was about 18 to 89 years old, and they came from about two dozen US areas. Clinical histories supplied by participants themselves formed the basis of cohort assignment. Under the authors' procedure: Reference gene primer amplification yielded estimated nucleated cell counts. Some clones are missing from TCRdb's copy, which holds only in-frame ones; the method was immunoSEQ multiplex PCR. For V, J and clone size, that table is used; D and trimming come from the DNA. The sample has some 260,000 clones, about 86% seen once.

The clonotype originates from a man aged 25-40 years with acute COVID-19. Source material: PBMCs or T cells enriched from blood (not recorded which). This rearrangement joins TRBV30 to TRBJ1-2, with TRBD1 as a possible D gene (5 bases). The CDR3, as DNA: TGTGCCTGGAGTGTAGGCCCCCTCGACAGCTATGGCTACACCTTC. It encodes CAWSVGPLDSYGYTF. The entire variable domain, with the rest obtained from reference TRBV30 and TRBJ1-2, is as follows: SQTIHQWPATLVQPVGSPLSLECTVEGTSNPNLYWYRQAAGRGLQLLFYSVGIGQISSEVPQNLSASRPQDRQFILSSKKLLLSDSGFYLCAWSVGPLDSYGYTFGSGTRLTVV.